The 27 T cell receptor beta chains reported below all come from one sample, sequenced in a study of circulating and synovial CD4+ cells in juvenile arthritis. TCRdb keeps only in-frame clones here, not all; method: immunoSEQ multiplex PCR. In the table there are fewer than 40,000 clones, about 94% of which are singletons. Sequencing was performed on CD4+ T cells from blood. Receptors were obtained from a human donor with juvenile idiopathic arthritis.

CDR3 loop: CAHEGRGTGGAFWGEQFF. Written as DNA, the CDR3 is TGTGCCCATGAAGGCAGGGGGACTGGGGGAGCCTTCTGGGGTGAGCAGTTCTTC. The chain is built from TRBV19 and TRBJ2-1; possibly TRBD1 for D (7 bases). Germline CDR1 and CDR2: LNHDA and SQIVND (reference sequence). The CDR3 totals 18 residues. V was pared by 11 bases and J by 9 bases, with 35 bases between.

This rearrangement joins TRBV4-2 to TRBJ1-1; 9 bases line up with TRBD1. This CDR3 comprises 18 residues. V lost 1 base, J lost 1 base, and 10 bases stayed unmatched. CDR1 and CDR2 from the germline V gene are LGHNA and YNFKEQ. The CDR3 DNA sequence: TGTGCCAGCAGCCAAGCCCTCACAGGGACAGGGAAGAACACTGAAGCTTTCTTT. Amino acids: CASSQALTGTGKNTEAFF.

The chain is built from TRBV5-1 and TRBJ1-1; the D gene is possibly TRBD1 (5 bases). This CDR3 is 17 amino acids long. In germline, CDR1 is SGHRS, CDR2 YFSETQ. The V end was cut by 3 bases, the J end by 0 bases, with 18 bases between. Here the CDR3 DNA reads TGCGCCAGCAGCTCACCTGGGGGGGTTCGGATGAACACTGAAGCTTTCTTT. It specifies CASSSPGGVRMNTEAFF.

The gene calls are TRBV7-6 and TRBJ2-6; TRBD2 matches 8 bases. Germline V gene sequence: CDR1 SGHVS, CDR2 FNYEAQ. V was pared by 2 bases and J by 0 bases, with 3 bases of the junction left unmatched. This CDR3 has 17 residues. CDR3 DNA sequence: TGTGCCAGCAGCTTATCGGGGGGGAGCTCTGGGGCCAACGTCCTGACTTTC. Translating it yields CASSLSGGSSGANVLTF.

The rearrangement joins TRBV27 to TRBJ2-2; D might be TRBD2 (5 bases). V was cut by 0 bases and J by 6 bases, with 14 bases left in between. The CDR3 covers 16 residues. CDR1 and CDR2 from the germline V gene are MNHEY and SMNVEV (reference sequence). The CDR3 DNA sequence: TGTGCCAGCAGTTTATCTCGGAGGCCGGATTCCGGGGAGCTGTTTTTT. Encoded protein: CASSLSRRPDSGELFF.

This chain uses TRBV19 with TRBJ2-1; 7 positions agree with TRBD1. V trimming: 5 bases; J trimming: 2 bases; junction bases outside the gene matches: 3. Germline CDR1 and CDR2: LNHDA and SQIVND (reference sequence). The CDR3 has 14 amino acids. The CDR3 nucleotides are TGTGCCAGTAGTCCGGGACAGACCTACAATGAGCAGTTCTTC. This codes for CASSPGQTYNEQFF.

The chain links TRBV18 to TRBJ2-7; 9 nucleotides agree with TRBD1. The V gene end was trimmed by 3 bases and the J gene end by 2 bases; junction bases not matched to a gene: 2. Germline V lookup: CDR1 KGHSH, CDR2 LQKENI. This CDR3 comprises 14 residues. CDR3 DNA sequence: TGTGCCAGCTCACCGGGACAGGGAACCTACGAGCAGTACTTC. It translates to CASSPGQGTYEQYF. Based on the CDR3 plus reference TRBV18 and TRBJ2-7, the full variable domain is NAGVMQNPRHLVRRRGQEARLRCSPMKGHSHVYWYRQLPEEGLKFMVYLQKENIIDESGMPKERFSAEFPKEGPSILRIQQVVRGDSAAYFCASSPGQGTYEQYFGPGTRLTVT.

Only one count was recorded for this clone. The chain combines TRBV28 with TRBJ2-1; D is unclear. Germline V gives CDR1 MDHEN, CDR2 SYDVKM. CDR3 size: 14 residues. Deletions cut 2 bases from V and 9 bases from J, with 14 bases between. The CDR3 DNA reads as TGTGCCAGCAGTTTACTCACCACCCTAGGTGAGCAGTTCTTC. Translated, it gives CASSLLTTLGEQFF.

V usage is TRBV10-1 and J usage is TRBJ1-1; D may be TRBD1 (6 bases). CDR1 WNHNN and CDR2 SYGVQD come from the germline V gene (reference sequence). V lost 5 bases to trimming and J lost 8 bases, with 18 bases between them. This CDR3 is built from 14 residues. DNA for the CDR3: TGCGCCAGCAGTCAGACCCGACAGGCCACCGAAGCTTTCTTT. Its protein product is CASSQTRQATEAFF.

This chain links TRBV30 with TRBJ1-6, with D maybe TRBD1 (6 bases). Trimming shortened V by 0 bases and J by 7 bases, and 19 bases separated the two germline ends. In germline, CDR1 is GTSNPN, CDR2 SVGIG (reference sequence). The CDR3 loop spans 17 amino acids. In nucleotides, the CDR3 is TGTGCCTGGAGTGTACGGGGTGGTGAGCAGGGGAATTCACCCCTCCACTTT. Amino acids: CAWSVRGGEQGNSPLHF.

The V and J genes are TRBV27 and TRBJ2-1; 7 bases are a match to TRBD2. There are 13 residues in the CDR3. V shed 2 bases and J 16 bases; nucleotides not matched to a gene: 11. The germline V gene has CDR1 MNHEY and CDR2 SMNVEV (reference sequence). DNA for the CDR3: TGTGCCAGCAGTTTACCCGGGAGGATCCAGTACTTCTTC. Encoded protein: CASSLPGRIQYFF.

This rearrangement joins TRBV28 to TRBJ1-4; weak D call: TRBD1 (6 bases). The ends were cut back, 2 bases at V and 4 bases at J, with 14 bases in the middle. Germline CDR1 and CDR2: MDHEN and SYDVKM. CDR3 length: 16 residues. The CDR3 coding sequence is TGTGCCAGCAGTTTAGGGGGGCGGGGGTATAATGAAAAACTGTTTTTT. Amino acids: CASSLGGRGYNEKLFF.

The rearrangement uses TRBV12-5 and TRBJ2-1; TRBD1 agrees at 8 bases. V shed 4 bases, J shed 6 bases, and the junction held 5 bases outside the gene matches. This CDR3 is 14 amino acids long. CDR1 LGHNT and CDR2 FRNRAP come from the germline V gene. CDR3 bases: TGTGCTAGTGGTTGGACAGGGAGGAGCAATGAGCAGTTCTTC. Translation: CASGWTGRSNEQFF.

This clone was seen once. The chain carries TRBV2 and TRBJ2-7; D remains ambiguous. Germline CDR1 reads SNHLY; CDR2 reads FYNNEI. Trimming cost V 6 bases and J 0 bases, with 12 bases left between them. This CDR3 spans 14 amino acids. CDR3 nucleotide sequence: TGTGCCAGCAGCTTAGCCTCCTACTCCTACGAGCAGTACTTC. Residues: CASSLASYSYEQYF.

V and J are TRBV28 and TRBJ1-2, with D possibly TRBD1 on 5 matching bases. Germline V CDR1 and CDR2: MDHEN, SYDVKM. Between the trimmed V and J ends, which lost 2 bases and 9 bases, there was a span of 19 bases. The CDR3 covers 15 residues. CDR3 protein: CASSLVVGQGRSYTF. The CDR3 DNA reads as TGTGCCAGCAGTTTAGTGGTGGGGCAGGGCAGGAGCTACACCTTC.

The V call is TRBV11-3, the J call TRBJ2-1, with 7 bases identical to TRBD2. The V gene's germline CDR1 is SGHNT and CDR2 YENEEA. Unmatched junction bases numbered 4, after V lost 4 bases and J lost 7 bases. The CDR3 is 13 residues long. The CDR3 region has the DNA TGTGCCAGCAGCTGGGGACTACTAAATGAGCAGTTCTTC. Translated, it gives CASSWGLLNEQFF.

The gene calls are TRBV11-2 and TRBJ1-4; 10 positions agree with TRBD1. Germline CDR1 SGHAT, CDR2 FQNNGV. CDR3 length equals 15 residues. V gave up 5 bases and J gave up 6 bases; unmatched junction bases: 6. CDR3 sequence reads: CASSQWTGGDEKLFF. The CDR3, as DNA: TGTGCCAGCAGCCAGTGGACAGGGGGGGATGAAAAACTGTTTTTT.

The CDR3 protein is CAIMAGGSSYEQYF. The CDR3, as DNA: TGTGCCATCATGGCGGGCGGTAGCTCCTACGAGCAGTACTTC. The rearrangement joins TRBV10-3 to TRBJ2-7; TRBD2 might be the D (5 bases). Germline V gene sequence: CDR1 ENHRY, CDR2 SYGVKD. Deletions cut 7 bases from V and 0 bases from J, with 13 bases between. The CDR3 runs to 14 residues.

Concerning this clone: One end of the junction fails to match germline, which may point to a read error. In the same sample, other DNA sequences code for this CDR3. The chain employs TRBV5-4 and TRBJ2-2; 11 bases agree with TRBD1. CDR3 size: 16 residues. The V gene's germline CDR1 is SGHNT and CDR2 YYREEE (reference sequence). CDR3 bases: TGTGCCAGTAGCTTGGCCGGACAGGGGGCCACCGGGGAGCTGTTTTTT. Protein product: CASSLAGQGATGELFF.

The CDR3 DNA follows: TGTGCCAGCAGGCAGGGACAGGTCCTTTACAATGAGCAGTTCTTC. It codes for CASRQGQVLYNEQFF. The chain carries TRBV6-5 and TRBJ2-1; TRBD1 agrees at 8 bases. Losses at the gene ends were 6 bases for V and 4 bases for J; bases not matched to a gene: 8. CDR3 length: 15 residues. The germline gives CDR1 MNHEY, CDR2 SVGAGI.

This sequence joins TRBV27 and TRBJ2-7, with D maybe TRBD2 (5 bases). V gave up 4 bases and J gave up 0 bases, with 13 bases separating them. This CDR3 is 15 amino acids long. Per the germline V gene, CDR1 is MNHEY and CDR2 is SMNVEV (reference sequence). CDR3 DNA sequence: TGTGCCAGCAGTTCACAGCTTGGGAGCTCCTACGAGCAGTACTTC. This codes for CASSSQLGSSYEQYF.

The chain employs TRBV27 and TRBJ2-3, with D possibly TRBD1 on 5 matching bases. This CDR3 contains 15 residues. Trimming took off 10 bases at V and 2 bases at J, with 19 bases between the two ends. CDR1 is MNHEY and CDR2 is SMNVEV in the germline V gene (reference sequence). CDR3 coding DNA: TGTGCCACTCTCCCAAGGCAGGGTAACACAGATACGCAGTATTTT. This sequence encodes CATLPRQGNTDTQYF.

CDR3 in amino acids: CASSPRVSNTGELFF. The CDR3 DNA reads TGTGCCAGCTCACCCAGGGTTTCGAACACCGGGGAGCTGTTTTTT. V gene TRBV18 combines with J gene TRBJ2-2; tentatively, D is TRBD1 (5 bases). The CDR3 runs to 15 residues. The ends were cut back, 3 bases at V and 0 bases at J, with 8 bases in the middle. CDR1 KGHSH and CDR2 LQKENI come from the germline V gene.

The rearrangement uses TRBV27 and TRBJ2-3; D ambiguous. The CDR3 has 16 amino acids. CDR1 and CDR2 (germline): MNHEY, SMNVEV (reference sequence). V lost 4 bases, J lost 0 bases, and 14 bases lay in between. CDR3 sequence (DNA): TGTGCCAGCAGTTCCCCTATCATGTCTAGCACAGATACGCAGTATTTT. Its translation is CASSSPIMSSTDTQYF.

This clone occurred a few times. The chain has TRBV10-2 and TRBJ2-5; D gene unclear. This CDR3 has 13 amino acids. Trimming shortened V by 4 bases and J by 3 bases, and 9 bases separated the two germline ends. Per the germline V gene, CDR1 is WSHSY and CDR2 is SAAADI. CDR3 DNA: TGCGCCAGCAGTGCCGAGTCTAAAGAGACCCAGTACTTC. Translated, it gives CASSAESKETQYF.

In this sample, this clone turned up once. The chain carries TRBV11-2 and TRBJ2-1; no clear D gene. Trimming left V 4 bases short and J 7 bases short, with 17 bases between. The CDR3 runs 15 residues. From germline, CDR1 is SGHAT and CDR2 FQNNGV. CDR3 sequence (DNA): TGTGCCAGCAGCTCAGAGGTTCCCCGAGGTAATGAGCAGTTCTTC. Translated, it gives CASSSEVPRGNEQFF. Supplemented by reference TRBV11-2 and TRBJ2-1, the full variable domain reads EAGVAQSPRYKIIEKRQSVAFWCNPISGHATLYWYQQILGQGPKLLIQFQNNGVVDDSQLPKDRFSAERLKGVDSTLKIQPAKLEDSAVYLCASSSEVPRGNEQFFGPGTRLTVL.

This chain links TRBV29-1 with TRBJ2-7, with 9 nucleotides matching TRBD1. This CDR3 has 13 amino acids. CDR1 and CDR2 from the germline V gene are SQVTM and ANQGSEA. Trimming removed 6 bases from V and 4 bases from J; junction bases left unmatched: 7. The CDR3 DNA is TGCAGCGTCGCCGGGACAGGGCTGTACGAGCAGTACTTC. Translated, it gives CSVAGTGLYEQYF.